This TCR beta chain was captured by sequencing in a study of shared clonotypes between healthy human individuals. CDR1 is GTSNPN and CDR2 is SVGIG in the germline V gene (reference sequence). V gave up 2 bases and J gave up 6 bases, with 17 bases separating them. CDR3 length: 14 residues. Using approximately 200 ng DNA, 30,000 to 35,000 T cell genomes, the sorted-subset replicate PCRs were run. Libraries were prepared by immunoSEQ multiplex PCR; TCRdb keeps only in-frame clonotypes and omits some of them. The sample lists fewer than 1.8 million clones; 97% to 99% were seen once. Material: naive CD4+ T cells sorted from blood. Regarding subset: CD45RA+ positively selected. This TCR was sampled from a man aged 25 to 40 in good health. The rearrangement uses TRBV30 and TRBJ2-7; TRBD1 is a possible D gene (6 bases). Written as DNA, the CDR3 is TGTGCCTGGAGTAACGACAGGCTGGGGACCGAGCAGTACTTC. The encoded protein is CAWSNDRLGTEQYF.